These 11 T cell receptor beta chains originate from one sample sequenced in a study of CD8 T cells in ankylosing spondylitis. TCRdb passed the 5' RACE reads through MiXCR, listing each CDR3 protein once. The sample includes more than 200,000 distinct CDR3 sequences, 20% to 30% of them seen just once. Sequencing used blood, either unsorted or a sorted T cell fraction (not recorded which). The receptors derive from a male donor with ankylosing spondylitis or in good health (not recorded which).

The chain employs TRBV18 and TRBJ2-2, with D maybe TRBD1 (5 bases). Germline lookup yields CDR1 KGHSH and CDR2 LQKENI. V lost 3 bases, J lost 5 bases, and 7 bases lay in between. The CDR3 is 13 residues long. The CDR3 region is CASSPDTTGELFF. CDR3 bases: TGTGCCAGCTCACCGGACACTACCGGGGAGCTGTTTTTT.

The chain combines TRBV5-6 with TRBJ2-6; D unclear. The CDR3 covers 14 residues. Trimming pared 6 bases from V and 2 bases from J, leaving 9 bases between. The germline CDR1 and CDR2 sequences are SGHDT and YYEEEE. CDR3 in amino acids: CASTEGPGANVLTF. In DNA form, the CDR3 reads TGTGCCAGCACCGAAGGACCTGGGGCCAACGTCCTGACTTTC.

This clonotype occurred a few times. The V gene is TRBV10-2, the J gene TRBJ2-1; 8 bases are a match to TRBD2. The CDR3 length is 16 residues. CDR1 is WSHSY and CDR2 is SAAADI in the germline V gene. V was clipped by 2 bases and J by 4 bases; unmatched bases: 7. The CDR3 coding sequence is TGCGCCAGCAGTGAGGTCGGGGGGGCAGGGTACAATGAGCAGTTCTTC. It translates to CASSEVGGAGYNEQFF.

This clonotype turned up a few times. The V gene is TRBV10-3, the J gene TRBJ2-3, with D unclear. This CDR3 is built from 13 residues. Trimming took 5 bases from V and 1 from J, leaving 7 bases between them. CDR1 ENHRY and CDR2 SYGVKD come from the germline V gene. The DNA for the CDR3 is TGTGCCATCAGTAGAACAGGCACAGATACGCAGTATTTT. Encoded protein: CAISRTGTDTQYF.

This sequence joins TRBV24-1 and TRBJ2-1; 8 bases align to TRBD1. The CDR3 is made up of 16 amino acids. J gave up 4 bases and V 5 bases, and 9 bases lay outside the gene matches. From germline, CDR1 is KGHDR and CDR2 SFDVKD. The CDR3 region is CATSAPTGETYNEQFF. For the CDR3, the DNA is TGTGCCACCAGTGCTCCGACAGGGGAGACTTACAATGAGCAGTTCTTC.

The J gene is TRBJ2-7, the V gene TRBV5-1, with TRBD1 matching 10 bases. The CDR3 extends over 14 amino acids. The V segment lost 7 bases and the J segment 5 bases; nucleotides outside the gene matches: 9. Germline V gene data show CDR1 as SGHRS and CDR2 as YFSETQ. CDR3 residues: CASQTDRGINEQYF. In DNA form, the CDR3 reads TGCGCCAGCCAAACGGACAGGGGGATCAACGAGCAGTACTTC.

The table lists this clonotype with many counts. The chain is built from TRBV29-1 and TRBJ1-2; 10 bases match TRBD1. The CDR3 has 12 amino acids. V shed 3 bases and J 6 bases; nucleotides not matched to a gene: 1. Germline-derived CDR1 and CDR2 are SQVTM and ANQGSEA. The CDR3 bases are TGCAGCGTTGATGACAGGGGGCATGGCTACACCTTC. Encoded protein: CSVDDRGHGYTF. Full variable domain (rest looked up from reference TRBV29-1 and TRBJ1-2): SAVISQKPSRDICQRGTSLTIQCQVDSQVTMMFWYRQQPGQSLTLIATANQGSEATYESGFVIDKFPISRPNLTFSTLTVSNMSPEDSSIYLCSVDDRGHGYTFGSGTRLTVV.

J is TRBJ2-1 and V is TRBV5-1; no reliable D call. The CDR3 consists of 12 residues. The V and J ends lost 3 bases and 9 bases respectively, with 10 bases between them. Germline V lookup: CDR1 SGHRS, CDR2 YFSETQ. The CDR3 sequence is CASSSVMGEQFF. As DNA, the CDR3 is TGCGCCAGCAGCTCAGTAATGGGTGAGCAGTTCTTC.

This chain uses TRBV20-1 with TRBJ2-3, with D perhaps matching TRBD2 (5 bases). The V gene lost 5 bases and the J gene lost 8 bases, with 11 bases spanning the gap. CDR1 and CDR2 from the germline V gene are DFQATT and SNEGSKA (reference sequence). The CDR3 has 11 residues. The CDR3 reads CSAPPAGTQYF. CDR3 coding DNA: TGCAGTGCTCCCCCCGCGGGTACGCAGTATTTT.

The chain links TRBV25-1 to TRBJ2-3; 11 bases match TRBD2. This CDR3 has 16 amino acids. CDR1 is MGHDK, CDR2 SYGVNS, per germline. V lost 6 bases and J lost 4; bases outside the gene matches: 9. CDR3 coding DNA: TGTGCCAGCAGCGCTATAGCGGGGGGGACGGCAGATACGCAGTATTTT. Encoded protein: CASSAIAGGTADTQYF.

This clonotype was counted only a few times. The V and J genes are TRBV7-3 and TRBJ2-2; 10 positions match TRBD2. Germline V lookup: CDR1 SGHTA, CDR2 FQGTGA. CDR3 length: 16 amino acids. Trimming took 4 bases from V and 1 from J; bases not matched to a gene: 3. CDR3 residues: CASSYTSGKNTGELFF. In nucleotides, the CDR3 is TGTGCCAGCAGCTACACTAGCGGGAAGAACACCGGGGAGCTGTTTTTT. The complete variable domain, with remaining parts taken from reference TRBV7-3 and TRBJ2-2, reads GAGVSQTPSNKVTEKGKYVELRCDPISGHTALYWYRQSLGQGPEFLIYFQGTGAADDSGLPNDRFFAVRPEGSVSTLKIQRTERGDSAVYLCASSYTSGKNTGELFFGEGSRLTVL.